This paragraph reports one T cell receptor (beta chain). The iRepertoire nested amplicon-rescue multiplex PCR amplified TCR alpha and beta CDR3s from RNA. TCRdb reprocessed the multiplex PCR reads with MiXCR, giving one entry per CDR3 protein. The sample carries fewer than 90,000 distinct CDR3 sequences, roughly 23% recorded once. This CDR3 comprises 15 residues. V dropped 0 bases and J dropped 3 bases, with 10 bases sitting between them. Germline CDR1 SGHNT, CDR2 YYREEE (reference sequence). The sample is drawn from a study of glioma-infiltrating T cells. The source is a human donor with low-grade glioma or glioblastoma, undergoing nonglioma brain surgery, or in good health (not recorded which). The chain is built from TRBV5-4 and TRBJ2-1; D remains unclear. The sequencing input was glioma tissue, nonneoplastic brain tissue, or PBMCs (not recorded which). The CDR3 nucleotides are TGTGCCAGCAGCTTGGCCTTGGGGTTCTACAATGAGCAGTTCTTC. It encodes CASSLALGFYNEQFF.